The T cell receptor beta chain described here comes from a study of OX40 agonist ivuxolimab in advanced cancers. Study at large: Dose-escalation patients suffered from hepatocellular carcinoma, melanoma, renal cell or head and neck cancer. Study observations and caveats: The study found among the lowest clonal expansion in partial responders at 0.1-3.0 mg/kg.

Data came from immunoSEQ multiplex PCR; TCRdb stores just in-frame clones and leaves some out. Of approximately 86,000 clones listed, around 84% were seen once; the top ten hold 6.5%. Patients who had autoimmune disease history or got systemic immunosuppression were left out. Points on this clone: Its antigen is undetermined.

The material sequenced was CD4+ or CD8+ T cells sorted from blood, taken in a trial of the OX40 agonist ivuxolimab. This sequence was found in an adult with an advanced solid tumor such as melanoma, head and neck, liver or kidney cancer.

This CDR3 is CASSRIPRETQYF. Here the CDR3 DNA reads TGTGCCAGCAGCCGTATTCCTCGTGAGACCCAGTACTTC. The chain is built from TRBV5-6 and TRBJ2-5, with unresolved D. The CDR3 runs to 13 residues. CDR1 and CDR2 from the germline V gene are SGHDT and YYEEEE. V was shortened by 4 bases and J by 5 bases, with 12 bases between the two germline ends.